Each of the 27 T cell receptor beta chains below was sequenced from the same sample in a study of cytotoxic CD8 clonotypes in ibrutinib-treated CLL. The table came from immunoSEQ multiplex PCR; TCRdb's copy has only in-frame clones and leaves some out. The sample holds roughly 20,000 clones; approximately 74% are singletons and the top ten take about 25%. The sample consisted of PBMCs, taken before ibrutinib treatment. The receptors were gathered from a human donor with chronic lymphocytic leukemia.

This clone occurred a few times. V is TRBV28 and J is TRBJ1-1, with 9 nucleotides matching TRBD1. This CDR3 has 19 residues. V lost 4 bases, J lost 0 bases, and 15 bases stayed unmatched. Germline CDR1 reads MDHEN; CDR2 reads SYDVKM. This CDR3 reads CASSSTTRDRVGMNTEAFF. In DNA form, the CDR3 reads TGTGCCAGCAGTTCCACAACCCGGGACAGGGTGGGGATGAACACTGAAGCTTTCTTT.

This clone showed up just a few times. This chain joins TRBV29-1 and TRBJ2-1; 11 bases agree with TRBD2. Germline trimming cut 6 bases from V and 8 bases from J; bases unmatched to any gene: 12. Per germline, CDR1 SQVTM and CDR2 ANQGSEA. The CDR3 is made up of 15 amino acids. The CDR3 spells CSVKIAGGPMDEQFF. CDR3 sequence (DNA): TGCAGCGTCAAAATAGCGGGAGGGCCCATGGATGAGCAGTTCTTC.

The V and J genes are TRBV18 and TRBJ2-7; perhaps TRBD2 as D (5 bases). Looked up from germline, CDR1 is KGHSH and CDR2 is LQKENI. Trimming took off 6 bases at V and 1 base at J, with 13 bases between the two ends. The CDR3 sequence is 14 residues long. The CDR3 bases are TGTGCCAGCTCCCCTGGAGGCCTGTCCTACGAGCAGTACTTC. Translating gives CASSPGGLSYEQYF.

J is TRBJ2-3 and V is TRBV2; no firm D call. In germline, CDR1 is SNHLY, CDR2 FYNNEI. This CDR3 contains 14 residues. V was clipped by 10 bases and J by 9 bases, with 23 bases between them. The CDR3 DNA follows: TGTGCCATATCGGCCATTTCTGGGAAAGGCACGCAGTATTTT. It specifies CAISAISGKGTQYF.

This chain joins TRBV13 and TRBJ1-5, with 7 bases lining up with TRBD1. CDR1 and CDR2 (germline): PRHDT, FYEKMQ (reference sequence). The CDR3 is 14 amino acids. J gave up 3 bases and V 5 bases, and 4 bases lay outside the gene matches. The chain's CDR3 is CASSPDRDNQPQHF. The CDR3 DNA sequence: TGTGCCAGCAGCCCCGACAGGGACAATCAGCCCCAGCATTTT.

This clone was picked up a small number of times. The chain combines TRBV6-1 with TRBJ1-2; no definite D call. This CDR3 contains 9 residues. V was cut by 7 bases and J by 12 bases, with 9 bases left in between. Germline assignment: CDR1 MNHNS and CDR2 SASEGT. CDR3: CASTSAHTF. The CDR3 coding sequence is TGTGCCAGCACCTCCGCTCACACCTTC.

V gene TRBV27 combines with J gene TRBJ2-3; TRBD2 agrees at 9 bases. CDR1 and CDR2 (germline): MNHEY, SMNVEV (reference sequence). The junction had 6 bases not matched to a gene; V was cut back by 5 bases and J by 6 bases. This CDR3 region has 14 residues. The CDR3 DNA is TGTGCCAGCAGTCCGATAGCGGGAGTGGATACGCAGTATTTT. Its protein product is CASSPIAGVDTQYF.

V and J are TRBV6-5 and TRBJ1-2; 7 bases fit TRBD1. V was clipped by 5 bases and J by 3 bases; unmatched bases: 6. The CDR3 extends over 14 amino acids. Germline CDR1 is MNHEY and CDR2 is SVGAGI. CDR3 coding DNA: TGTGCCAGCAGTGAAGAGGGGGCCTACTATGGCTACACCTTC. It specifies CASSEEGAYYGYTF.

This sequence joins TRBV10-1 and TRBJ2-3; D is perhaps TRBD1 (5 bases). CDR3 length: 13 residues. CDR1 is WNHNN, CDR2 SYGVQD, per germline (reference sequence). Trimming took 4 bases from V and 6 from J, leaving 11 bases between them. The CDR3 protein is CASSAKGRDTQYF. The CDR3 DNA reads as TGCGCCAGCAGTGCCAAGGGGCGCGATACGCAGTATTTT.

The chain uses TRBV6-9 and TRBJ1-4; TRBD1 agrees at 8 bases. The trim removed 9 bases at V and 5 bases at J, leaving 8 bases unmatched. The CDR3 is made up of 14 amino acids. Germline CDR1 and CDR2: MNHGY and SVAAGI. CDR3 protein: CASGPGQVNEKLFF. CDR3 coding DNA: TGTGCCAGTGGACCGGGACAGGTGAATGAAAAACTGTTTTTT.

The chain has TRBV5-1 and TRBJ2-7, with a possible D match to TRBD2 (5 bases). This CDR3 has 14 amino acids. V shed 0 bases and J shed 2 bases, with 9 bases lying between them. Germline-derived CDR1 and CDR2 are SGHRS and YFSETQ. As DNA, the CDR3 is TGCGCCAGCAGCTTGGACGGGGAAACCTACGAGCAGTACTTC. It translates to CASSLDGETYEQYF.

The rearrangement joins TRBV7-2 to TRBJ2-7, with D maybe TRBD2 (6 bases). The V end lost 1 base, the J end lost 2 bases, and 9 bases lay between the germline ends. The CDR3 covers 14 residues. Germline assignment: CDR1 SGHTA and CDR2 FQGNSA. The CDR3 loop reads CASSLVGGAYEQYF. The CDR3 DNA sequence: TGTGCCAGCAGCTTAGTCGGCGGGGCCTACGAGCAGTACTTC.

The chain employs TRBV6-1 and TRBJ2-5; no reliable D call. CDR1 is MNHNS and CDR2 is SASEGT in the germline V gene. The CDR3 runs to 12 residues. V was trimmed by 9 bases and J by 2 bases, leaving 10 bases between them. In nucleotides, the CDR3 is TGTGCCAGTCAACTGGGGCAAGAGACCCAGTACTTC. Protein product: CASQLGQETQYF.

The chain recombines TRBV5-4 with TRBJ1-1, with D perhaps matching TRBD1 (5 bases). V lost 0 bases and J 1 base, leaving 7 bases between the germline ends. The CDR3 extends over 14 amino acids. The germline V gene has CDR1 SGHNT and CDR2 YYREEE (reference sequence). The CDR3 loop is CASSLAQGNTEAFF. The DNA of the CDR3 is TGTGCCAGCAGCTTGGCCCAGGGGAACACTGAAGCTTTCTTT.

This rearrangement joins TRBV5-8 to TRBJ2-6; possibly TRBD1 for D (5 bases). V was shortened by 6 bases and J by 4 bases, with 14 bases between the two germline ends. The CDR3 contains 15 residues. Germline V gives CDR1 SGHTS, CDR2 YDEGEE. As DNA, the CDR3 is TGTGCCAGCACCATGTCTGGGGCCGGGGCCAACGTCCTGACTTTC. Translation: CASTMSGAGANVLTF.

The rearrangement links TRBV6-6 to TRBJ2-1, with unresolved D. Germline V CDR1 and CDR2: MNHNY, SVGAGI (reference sequence). V lost 1 base to trimming and J lost 9 bases, with 10 bases between them. The CDR3 contains 13 residues. CDR3 in DNA: TGTGCCAGCAGTTACTTACAAGCCGTTGAGCAGTTCTTC. It specifies CASSYLQAVEQFF.

This clone was counted a few times. The rearrangement uses TRBV28 and TRBJ2-1; tentatively, D is TRBD1 (6 bases). Germline CDR1 MDHEN, CDR2 SYDVKM. The CDR3 runs to 15 residues. V lost 7 bases to trimming and J lost 2 bases, with 15 bases between them. The CDR3 DNA follows: TGTGCCAGCACAATAGGGGGTAGCGCCTACAATGAGCAGTTCTTC. Amino acids: CASTIGGSAYNEQFF.

The rearrangement joins TRBV5-1 to TRBJ2-7; possibly TRBD1 or TRBD2 for D (6 bases each). V lost 0 bases, J lost 4 bases, and 14 bases lay in between. The germline V gene has CDR1 SGHRS and CDR2 YFSETQ. This CDR3 contains 15 residues. The CDR3 spells CASSLGGTGTYEQYF. The CDR3 bases are TGCGCCAGCAGCTTGGGGGGAACAGGGACTTACGAGCAGTACTTC.

The genes are TRBV11-2 and TRBJ1-1, with D hard to call. CDR1 and CDR2 (germline): SGHAT, FQNNGV. Deletions cut 0 bases from V and 4 bases from J, with 6 bases between. This CDR3 region has 13 residues. The CDR3 DNA sequence: TGTGCCAGCAGCTTAGAAGCGGCCACTGAAGCTTTCTTT. This sequence encodes CASSLEAATEAFF.

The rearrangement links TRBV7-2 to TRBJ2-7; 9 bases are a match to TRBD1. The CDR3 loop spans 15 amino acids. Per the germline V gene, CDR1 is SGHTA and CDR2 is FQGNSA. V gave up 5 bases and J gave up 6 bases; unmatched junction bases: 11. Here the CDR3 reads CASSRRDRVEGEQYF. The CDR3 bases are TGTGCCAGCAGCCGCCGGGACAGGGTCGAGGGCGAGCAGTACTTC. The full variable domain, in which reference TRBV7-2 and TRBJ2-7 provide the parts outside the CDR3, is GAGVSQSPSNKVTEKGKDVELRCDPISGHTALYWYRQSLGQGLEFLIYFQGNSAPDKSGLPSDRFSAERTGGSVSTLTIQRTQQEDSAVYLCASSRRDRVEGEQYFGPGTRLTVT.

The gene calls are TRBV19 and TRBJ2-5, with D tentatively TRBD1 (5 bases). The CDR3 runs 14 residues. Trimming removed 6 bases from V and 1 base from J, with 12 bases in between. The germline V gene has CDR1 LNHDA and CDR2 SQIVND (reference sequence). The CDR3 DNA is TGTGCCAGTAGCCAAAGACAGTTCCAAGAGACCCAGTACTTC. Translating it yields CASSQRQFQETQYF.

This clone came up a few times. This sequence joins TRBV5-4 and TRBJ2-7; no clear D. Looked up from germline, CDR1 is SGHNT and CDR2 is YYREEE (reference sequence). The CDR3 covers 14 residues. Trimming removed 4 bases at V and 2 bases at J, with 13 bases between. This chain's CDR3 is CASSRSVVAYEQYF. In DNA, the CDR3 is TGTGCCAGCAGCCGCTCGGTAGTTGCCTACGAGCAGTACTTC.

The chain has TRBV7-2 and TRBJ1-5; TRBD1 agrees at 10 bases. This CDR3 region has 15 residues. Germline V gives CDR1 SGHTA, CDR2 FQGNSA. The V segment lost 2 bases and the J segment 6 bases; nucleotides outside the gene matches: 4. CDR3 nucleotide sequence: TGTGCCAGCAGCTTAAGACAGGGGGCTGGTCAGCCCCAGCATTTT. Amino acids: CASSLRQGAGQPQHF.

The chain combines TRBV5-1 with TRBJ2-3; 8 bases are shared with TRBD1. Germline CDR1 reads SGHRS; CDR2 reads YFSETQ. CDR3 length: 16 residues. Germline trimming cut 4 bases from V and 3 bases from J; bases unmatched to any gene: 10. CDR3 protein: CASSPRTGSPTDTQYF. Written as DNA, the CDR3 is TGCGCCAGCAGCCCGAGGACAGGGAGTCCGACAGATACGCAGTATTTT.

In its sample, this clone was seen a few times. The chain employs TRBV7-3 and TRBJ2-7; tentative D call: TRBD1 (6 bases). This CDR3 comprises 13 residues. V lost 1 base to trimming and J lost 3 bases, with 7 bases between them. Germline V gene sequence: CDR1 SGHTA, CDR2 FQGTGA. CDR3 protein: CASSLIQGYEQYF. As DNA, the CDR3 is TGTGCCAGCAGCTTAATACAGGGCTACGAGCAGTACTTC.

The chain combines TRBV19 with TRBJ2-7; D is unclear. The V end lost 4 bases, the J end lost 5 bases, and 12 bases lay between the germline ends. In germline, CDR1 is LNHDA, CDR2 SQIVND (reference sequence). The CDR3 has 13 residues. The CDR3 is CASSTGRPHEQYF. The CDR3 bases are TGTGCCAGTAGTACCGGACGGCCCCACGAGCAGTACTTC.

The chain joins TRBV5-6 to TRBJ2-3, with a tentative D call TRBD2 (6 bases). The CDR3 sequence is 14 residues long. Germline V lookup: CDR1 SGHDT, CDR2 YYEEEE. V was pared by 3 bases and J by 0 bases, with 8 bases between. The CDR3 protein is CASSSGTSTDTQYF. CDR3 sequence (DNA): TGTGCCAGCAGCTCCGGGACTAGCACAGATACGCAGTATTTT.